This T cell receptor beta chain was observed in a study of identical twins. Study-wide findings and caveats: The study found excess low generation probability among twin-shared out-of-frame alpha sequences.

Trimming took 6 bases from V and 7 from J, leaving 19 bases between them. The CDR3 runs 14 residues. This clonotype was seen repeatedly, ten times or more. What it recognizes is unknown. TCRdb analysed the 5' RACE reads with MiXCR anew, one entry per CDR3 protein. The sample consists of 310,000 or so distinct CDR3 sequences, roughly 9.8% of them appearing once. Separately, the same data were catalogued under a study of yellow fever vaccine responses in identical twins. From that paper: Among the twins, the vaccine T cell response reportedly seemed partly convergent and partly personalized.

This clonotype was obtained from a woman between 18 and 29 years old in good health. The V gene is TRBV12-3 or TRBV12-4, the J gene TRBJ2-7, with D tentatively TRBD1 (6 bases). Sequencing used CD8+ T cells sorted from blood. CDR3 protein: CASSWTVWEGEQYF. CDR3 in DNA: TGTGCCAGCAGCTGGACAGTGTGGGAAGGTGAGCAGTACTTC.